Listed here are 21 T cell receptor beta chains from one sample, sequenced in a study of shared clonotypes between healthy human individuals. The assay was immunoSEQ multiplex PCR, and TCRdb's table has in-frame clones only and misses some. Found here are about 770,000 clones, about two thirds of them singletons; the top ten hold under 2%. The sequenced sample consisted of memory CD4+ T cells sorted from blood. As for subset: CD45RA-negative fraction. The receptor source for this set is a woman in her twenties or thirties in good health.

The sample holds one count of this clone. The chain recombines TRBV28 with TRBJ2-7, with D maybe TRBD2 (6 bases). The V gene's germline CDR1 is MDHEN and CDR2 SYDVKM. Trimming stripped 10 bases from V and 0 bases from J, with 22 bases between. This CDR3 has 16 residues. CDR3 sequence: CATNGGVGGTSYEQYF. In DNA form, the CDR3 reads TGTGCCACCAACGGCGGTGTGGGGGGAACCTCCTACGAGCAGTACTTC.

The rearrangement joins TRBV29-1 to TRBJ2-5, with 9 bases lining up with TRBD1. Matching the DNA end better, TRBJ2-7 makes the J call doubtful. Germline CDR1 and CDR2: SQVTM and ANQGSEA. This CDR3 region has 13 residues. DNA of the CDR3: TGCAGCGTCCCGGGACAGGGAACTTACGAGCAGTACTTC. Translated: CSVPGQGTYEQYF.

V and J are TRBV30 and TRBJ2-3; weak D call: TRBD2 (6 bases). The germline V gene encodes CDR1 GTSNPN and CDR2 SVGIG (reference sequence). The V end lost 4 bases, the J end lost 2 bases, and 13 bases lay between the germline ends. This CDR3 comprises 14 residues. DNA of the CDR3: TGTGCCTGGACGCCGGGGGTGTACACAGATACGCAGTATTTT. Residues: CAWTPGVYTDTQYF.

This clone was seen more than once but under ten times. CDR3 amino acids: CSAPRNYGYTF. The CDR3 DNA reads as TGCAGTGCCCCCAGAAACTATGGCTACACCTTC. The chain carries TRBV20-1 and TRBJ1-2; D not certain. The V gene's germline CDR1 is DFQATT and CDR2 SNEGSKA (reference sequence). Trimming removed 6 bases at V and 2 bases at J, with 7 bases between. The CDR3 has 11 amino acids.

The chain carries TRBV28 and TRBJ1-5, with D uncertain. Germline-derived CDR1 and CDR2 are MDHEN and SYDVKM. V was clipped by 6 bases and J by 2 bases, with 14 bases between them. The CDR3 length is 15 residues. CDR3 coding DNA: TGTGCCAGCAGACCCGACGGGAGGGGCAATCAGCCCCAGCATTTT. Translation gives CASRPDGRGNQPQHF.

The V gene is TRBV2, the J gene TRBJ1-1, with 9 nucleotides matching TRBD1. CDR3 length: 15 amino acids. Trimming at V came to 7 bases and at J to 0 bases, leaving 6 bases not matched to a gene. The germline V gene has CDR1 SNHLY and CDR2 FYNNEI. The CDR3: CASTKGQGMNTEAFF. In DNA form, the CDR3 reads TGTGCCAGCACCAAGGGACAGGGAATGAACACTGAAGCTTTCTTT.

Only one count was recorded for this clone. V gene TRBV7-2 combines with J gene TRBJ2-4; D might be TRBD1 or TRBD2, each matching 5 bases. The germline V gene has CDR1 SGHTA and CDR2 FQGNSA. There are 15 residues in the CDR3. The V gene lost 5 bases and the J gene lost 6 bases, with 17 bases spanning the gap. The chain's CDR3 is CASSPTGQGRNIQYF. The CDR3 DNA is TGTGCCAGCAGCCCCACCGGCCAGGGACGAAACATTCAGTACTTC. Full variable domain (missing parts from reference TRBV7-2 and TRBJ2-4): GAGVSQSPSNKVTEKGKDVELRCDPISGHTALYWYRQSLGQGLEFLIYFQGNSAPDKSGLPSDRFSAERTGGSVSTLTIQRTQQEDSAVYLCASSPTGQGRNIQYFGAGTRLSVL.

The chain links TRBV19 to TRBJ1-5; D is possibly TRBD1 (5 bases). CDR1 is LNHDA, CDR2 SQIVND, per germline (reference sequence). The CDR3 is 17 residues long. The V gene lost 9 bases and the J gene lost 0 bases, with 21 bases spanning the gap. CDR3 protein: CASTTYRGDHSNQPQHF. In DNA form, the CDR3 reads TGTGCCAGCACAACCTATCGGGGCGATCATAGCAATCAGCCCCAGCATTTT.

This clone was recorded a few times. This chain uses TRBV18 with TRBJ2-3; 8 positions match TRBD1. V lost 3 bases, J lost 1 base, and 9 bases stayed unmatched. The CDR3 has 17 residues. CDR1 is KGHSH and CDR2 is LQKENI in the germline V gene. The CDR3 loop is CASSPIRTGGGTDTQYF. CDR3 sequence (DNA): TGTGCCAGCTCACCGATCAGAACAGGGGGAGGCACAGATACGCAGTATTTT.

This chain connects TRBV15 to TRBJ1-2, with a possible D match to TRBD1 (6 bases). The CDR3 has 17 residues. Germline V gene sequence: CDR1 LNHNV, CDR2 YYDKDF (reference sequence). V lost 0 bases and J lost 7, with 21 bases in between. The CDR3 nucleotides are TGTGCCACCAGCAGAGATCGCCGATCGGGGGGCGCGGGTGGCTACACCTTC. It encodes CATSRDRRSGGAGGYTF. Complete variable domain (other parts from reference TRBV15 and TRBJ1-2): DAMVIQNPRYQVTQFGKPVTLSCSQTLNHNVMYWYQQKSSQAPKLLFHYYDKDFNNEADTPDNFQSRRPNTSFCFLDIRSPGLGDTAMYLCATSRDRRSGGAGGYTFGSGTRLTVV.

V usage is TRBV6-5 and J usage is TRBJ1-4; the D gene is possibly TRBD1 (5 bases). With 0 bases removed from V and 8 bases from J, the gap between germline ends came to 10 bases. Germline values: CDR1 MNHEY, CDR2 SVGAGI. The CDR3 totals 14 residues. This CDR3 is CASSYSGVGEKLFF. The DNA of the CDR3 is TGTGCCAGCAGTTACTCAGGGGTAGGCGAAAAACTGTTTTTT.

The CDR3 DNA reads as TGCGCCAGCAGTGAATTATGGGACACTTACAATGAGCAGTTCTTC. Protein sequence: CASSELWDTYNEQFF. The chain links TRBV10-1 to TRBJ2-1, with D perhaps matching TRBD1 (6 bases). The germline CDR1 and CDR2 sequences are WNHNN and SYGVQD (reference sequence). Trimming took off 3 bases at V and 4 bases at J, with 13 bases between the two ends. This CDR3 has 15 amino acids.

This sequence joins TRBV10-3 and TRBJ2-7, with a possible D match to TRBD2 (6 bases). Between the trimmed V and J ends, which lost 4 bases and 6 bases, there was a span of 19 bases. Germline CDR1 is ENHRY and CDR2 is SYGVKD. This CDR3 spans 15 amino acids. The CDR3 spells CAISAGTAFSVEQYF. The CDR3 DNA reads TGTGCCATCAGTGCGGGGACTGCGTTCTCTGTCGAGCAGTACTTC.

V and J are TRBV14 and TRBJ2-7; TRBD2 matches 8 bases. Unmatched junction bases numbered 6, after V lost 5 bases and J lost 0 bases. The CDR3 is 15 amino acids. From germline, CDR1 is SGHDN and CDR2 FVKESK. The CDR3 reads CASSELAGASYEQYF. CDR3 DNA sequence: TGTGCCAGCAGCGAGCTAGCGGGTGCCTCCTACGAGCAGTACTTC. Drawing the rest from reference TRBV14 and TRBJ2-7, the complete variable domain is EAGVTQFPSHSVIEKGQTVTLRCDPISGHDNLYWYRRVMGKEIKFLLHFVKESKQDESGMPNNRFLAERTGGTYSTLKVQPAELEDSGVYFCASSELAGASYEQYFGPGTRLTVT.

The chain employs TRBV5-1 and TRBJ1-5; D is uncertain. CDR3 length: 14 residues. The ends were cut back, 4 bases at V and 8 bases at J, with 16 bases in the middle. Looked up from germline, CDR1 is SGHRS and CDR2 is YFSETQ. CDR3 in amino acids: CASSADGVWEPQHF. Here the CDR3 DNA reads TGCGCCAGCAGCGCTGACGGAGTATGGGAGCCCCAGCATTTT.

Comments on this clone: This is likely an artifact of a read error, given a far larger clone one base away. Other DNA sequences of this sample code for an identical CDR3. The chain uses TRBV18 and TRBJ1-5; D not resolved. Germline assignment: CDR1 KGHSH and CDR2 LQKENI. This CDR3 is built from 14 residues. V lost 2 bases and J 0 bases, leaving 5 bases between the germline ends. The CDR3 reads CASSPTDSNQPQHF. In nucleotides, the CDR3 is TGTGCCAGCTCACCAACAGATAGCAATCAGCCCCAGCATTTT.

The chain couples TRBV2 to TRBJ2-1; no reliable D call. The CDR3 is 15 amino acids. Germline V CDR1 and CDR2: SNHLY, FYNNEI. The germline V and J ends were trimmed by 3 bases and 1 base, with 10 bases remaining between them. The CDR3 spells CASSDQSLSYNEQFF. CDR3 coding DNA: TGTGCCAGCAGTGACCAGTCGTTGTCCTACAATGAGCAGTTCTTC.

The chain recombines TRBV28 with TRBJ2-1; TRBD2 might be the D (6 bases). CDR3 length: 16 amino acids. The V end was cut by 6 bases, the J end by 7 bases, with 22 bases between. Germline CDR1 and CDR2: MDHEN and SYDVKM. The CDR3 loop is CASRGALAGSFNEQFF. CDR3 bases: TGTGCCAGCAGGGGAGCGCTTGCGGGATCCTTTAATGAGCAGTTCTTC.

The chain recombines TRBV6-1 with TRBJ2-7; TRBD1 matches at 10 bases. The CDR3 has 14 residues. Germline CDR1 is MNHNS and CDR2 is SASEGT. J lost 3 bases, V lost 9 bases, and 8 bases had no gene match. The CDR3: CASQTGQGFYEQYF. The CDR3 DNA follows: TGTGCCAGTCAAACGGGACAGGGGTTCTACGAGCAGTACTTC.

This rearrangement joins TRBV2 to TRBJ1-5, with D hard to call. CDR3 length: 14 residues. Germline CDR1 is SNHLY and CDR2 is FYNNEI. Deletions cut 4 bases from V and 6 bases from J, with 13 bases between. CDR3 nucleotide sequence: TGTGCCAGCAGTGGCGTGTCACGGACTCAGCCCCAGCATTTT. This codes for CASSGVSRTQPQHF.

The rearrangement joins TRBV28 to TRBJ1-2; 7 positions match TRBD1. The junction had 18 bases not matched to a gene; V was cut back by 6 bases and J by 8 bases. The CDR3 covers 16 residues. Germline CDR1 and CDR2: MDHEN and SYDVKM. The DNA of the CDR3 is TGTGCCAGCAGGCTTACCCGGGGACAGCCGGAAGGGGGCTACACCTTC. Protein sequence: CASRLTRGQPEGGYTF.